Listed below are T cell receptor beta chains from one sample, sequenced in a study of cytomegalovirus exposure and HLA in healthy donors. The table came from immunoSEQ multiplex PCR; TCRdb's copy has only in-frame clones and leaves some out. The table lists 50,000 to 65,000 clones, approximately 71% of them singletons, with roughly 25% in the top ten. The specimen was PBMCs. Every receptor here comes from a man between 50 and 59 years old in good health and CMV-seropositive. CDR3s include the opening cysteine and the closing phenylalanine or tryptophan. The D gene is left open where the match is weak. Clone size appears in some rows only: once, few, many, or a class for an expanded clone.

V gene,D gene,J gene,clone size,CDR3 protein,CDR3 DNA
TRBV6-1,TRBD1,TRBJ2-7,.,CASSDKQGAISYEQYF,TGTGCCAGCAGTGATAAACAGGGGGCGATTTCCTACGAGCAGTACTTC
TRBV18,.,TRBJ1-1,.,CASSPGLGAEAFF,TGTGCCAGCTCACCGGGCCTCGGGGCTGAAGCTTTCTTT
TRBV13,TRBD1,TRBJ1-1,.,CASSLRYRGGNTEAFF,TGTGCCAGCAGCTTACGGTACAGGGGGGGGAACACTGAAGCTTTCTTT
TRBV6-5,.,TRBJ2-3,.,CASSYWGGQGTDTQYF,TGTGCCAGCAGTTACTGGGGAGGGCAGGGGACAGATACGCAGTATTTT
TRBV2,.,TRBJ2-5,few,CASSEGTTNQETQYF,TGTGCCAGCAGTGAAGGGACTACTAACCAAGAGACCCAGTACTTC
TRBV30,TRBD1,TRBJ2-5,.,CAWAYRGQETQYF,TGTGCCTGGGCATACAGGGGACAAGAGACCCAGTACTTC
TRBV4-3,.,TRBJ2-5,.,CASSQDLLQETQYF,TGCGCCAGCAGCCAAGACCTCCTGCAAGAGACCCAGTACTTC
TRBV7-2,.,TRBJ2-5,.,CASSLVSFQETQYF,TGTGCCAGCAGCTTAGTTAGCTTCCAAGAGACCCAGTACTTC
TRBV19,.,TRBJ1-3,few,CASSIVAGAAGNTIYF,TGTGCCAGTAGTATAGTAGCAGGGGCGGCTGGAAACACCATATATTTT
TRBV7-2,TRBD2,TRBJ2-5,.,CASSLGLAVETQYF,TGTGCCAGCAGCTTAGGGCTAGCGGTGGAGACCCAGTACTTC
TRBV7-8,.,TRBJ1-6,.,CASSPSSSNSPLHF,TGTGCCAGCAGCCCTTCATCTAGTAATTCACCCCTCCACTTT
TRBV9,.,TRBJ2-2,.,CASSVGLGNTGELFF,TGTGCCAGCAGCGTAGGGCTAGGAAACACCGGGGAGCTGTTTTTT
TRBV2,TRBD2,TRBJ2-3,.,CASSVGGSSTDTQYF,TGTGCCAGCAGTGTGGGGGGGAGTAGTACAGATACGCAGTATTTT
TRBV21-1,.,TRBJ2-3,once,CASWLPAGANTDTQYF,TGTGCCAGCTGGCTTCCCGCGGGAGCCAACACAGATACGCAGTATTTT
TRBV5-4,.,TRBJ2-5,few,CASSPGGRGETQYF,TGTGCCAGCAGCCCCGGCGGACGGGGTGAGACCCAGTACTTC
TRBV29-1,TRBD1,TRBJ2-3,.,CSVVRGLSLTDTQYF,TGCAGCGTTGTCAGGGGGCTCTCTCTAACAGATACGCAGTATTTT
TRBV5-1,TRBD1,TRBJ2-2,many,CASSYAGLGQGLVFF,TGCGCCAGCAGTTACGCGGGACTTGGACAGGGGTTGGTGTTTTTT
TRBV12-5,TRBD1,TRBJ1-1,.,CASGLPDRINTEAFF,TGTGCTAGTGGTTTGCCGGACAGGATCAACACTGAAGCTTTCTTT
TRBV19,TRBD1,TRBJ1-1,.,CASNRGQRSEAFF,TGTGCCAGTAACAGGGGACAACGCTCTGAAGCTTTCTTT
TRBV6-6,.,TRBJ1-2,.,CASSYVAGDYGYTF,TGTGCCAGCAGTTACGTCGCAGGTGACTATGGCTACACCTTC
TRBV9,.,TRBJ2-7,.,CASSSGSPYEQYF,TGTGCCAGCAGCTCCGGGAGTCCCTACGAGCAGTACTTC
TRBV27,.,TRBJ2-1,.,CASSQYNEQFF,TGTGCCAGCAGCCAGTACAATGAGCAGTTCTTC
TRBV2,.,TRBJ1-6,.,CASTSQGNNSPLHF,TGTGCCAGCACCAGCCAGGGCAATAATTCACCCCTCCACTTT
TRBV5-1,TRBD1,TRBJ2-5,.,CASSRGQGGETQYF,TGCGCCAGCAGCCGTGGACAGGGGGGAGAGACCCAGTACTTC
TRBV14,.,TRBJ2-3,.,CASSQDSLANTQYF,TGTGCCAGCAGCCAAGATAGTCTAGCGAACACGCAGTATTTT
TRBV4-3,TRBD2,TRBJ2-1,.,CASSQGLLAGGRNEQFF,TGCGCCAGCAGCCAGGGGCTCCTAGCGGGGGGTCGCAATGAGCAGTTCTTC
TRBV5-1,TRBD2,TRBJ2-1,.,CASSPLAGLAMNEQFF,TGCGCCAGCAGCCCCCTGGCTGGACTAGCGATGAATGAGCAGTTCTTC
TRBV7-2,.,TRBJ2-7,.,CASSPDRDIVYEQYF,TGTGCCAGCAGCCCGGACCGGGACATTGTCTACGAGCAGTACTTC
TRBV4-1,.,TRBJ1-2,.,CASSQDVSGGRGGYTF,TGCGCCAGCAGCCAAGATGTGAGCGGCGGGAGAGGAGGCTACACCTTC
TRBV5-1,TRBD2,TRBJ2-7,.,CASSLGTGGPNNEQYF,TGCGCCAGCAGCTTGGGTACGGGAGGGCCCAATAACGAGCAGTACTTC
TRBV6-1,TRBD2,TRBJ2-5,.,CASSERGWGTSTETQYF,TGTGCCAGCAGTGAAAGGGGATGGGGGACTAGCACGGAGACCCAGTACTTC
TRBV15,TRBD1,TRBJ2-7,.,CATSRHTGVYEQYF,TGTGCCACCAGCAGACACACAGGGGTCTACGAGCAGTACTTC
TRBV4-3,TRBD1,TRBJ2-7,.,CASSQEGTGTGLYEQYF,TGCGCCAGCAGCCAAGAGGGAACCGGGACAGGGTTATACGAGCAGTACTTC
TRBV5-1,.,TRBJ2-2,.,CASSHQPRGSGHNTGELFF,TGCGCCAGCAGCCACCAACCTCGCGGCAGTGGCCATAACACCGGGGAGCTGTTTTTT
TRBV12-5,.,TRBJ1-5,.,CASGFIQTPFGNQPQHF,TGTGCTAGTGGTTTTATCCAGACTCCCTTTGGCAATCAGCCCCAGCATTTT
TRBV11-2,.,TRBJ2-7,.,CASSLVAGNYEQYF,TGTGCCAGCAGCTTAGTTGCTGGCAACTACGAGCAGTACTTC
TRBV19,.,TRBJ2-7,.,CASSVRDSYEQYF,TGTGCCAGTAGTGTGCGGGACAGCTACGAGCAGTACTTC
TRBV27,.,TRBJ2-7,.,CASSPTRPYEQYF,TGTGCCAGCAGTCCAACGAGGCCTTACGAGCAGTACTTC
TRBV7-3,TRBD1,TRBJ2-3,.,CASSLDRGGLPTDTQYF,TGTGCCAGCAGCTTAGACAGGGGCGGGTTACCCACAGATACGCAGTATTTT
TRBV2,.,TRBJ2-3,.,CASSGGRGGLADTQYF,TGTGCCAGCTCAGGGGGGCGTGGAGGGTTAGCAGATACGCAGTATTTT
TRBV6-5,.,TRBJ2-7,.,CASSYAGTYEQYF,TGTGCCAGCAGTTACGCAGGGACCTACGAGCAGTACTTC
TRBV30,TRBD1,TRBJ1-1,.,CAWIDRGNTEAFF,TGTGCCTGGATAGACAGGGGTAACACTGAAGCTTTCTTT
TRBV7-3,TRBD1,TRBJ2-1,few,CASSLSGTGGYNEQFF,TGTGCCAGCAGCTTATCCGGGACAGGGGGCTACAATGAGCAGTTCTTC
TRBV10-3,.,TRBJ1-2,.,CAISDGGVGYTF,TGTGCCATCAGTGATGGAGGGGTTGGCTACACCTTC